A single sample is the source of the 6 T cell receptor beta chains below, sequenced in a study of T cell responses to AZD1222 COVID-19 vaccine. TCRdb's copy holds only in-frame clones and misses some; the assay was immunoSEQ multiplex PCR. The data contain some 200,000 clones, approximately 91% of them singletons. Sequencing was performed on peripheral blood, taken on day 0 of AZD1222 vaccination. The receptors derive from an adult in good health.

This chain uses TRBV15 with TRBJ1-5, with unresolved D. The germline V gene encodes CDR1 LNHNV and CDR2 YYDKDF (reference sequence). This CDR3 spans 17 amino acids. Trimming removed 6 bases from V and 0 bases from J, with 18 bases in between. In nucleotides, the CDR3 is TGTGCCACCAGGAACTCGCGTGGAGTATTTAGCAATCAGCCCCAGCATTTT. Translation: CATRNSRGVFSNQPQHF. The entire variable domain, with the rest obtained from reference TRBV15 and TRBJ1-5, is as follows: DAMVIQNPRYQVTQFGKPVTLSCSQTLNHNVMYWYQQKSSQAPKLLFHYYDKDFNNEADTPDNFQSRRPNTSFCFLDIRSPGLGDTAMYLCATRNSRGVFSNQPQHFGDGTRLSIL.

This CDR3 is CASSFQGAGELFF. As DNA, the CDR3 is TGTGCCAGCAGCTTCCAGGGGGCCGGGGAGCTGTTTTTT. The gene calls are TRBV7-2 and TRBJ2-2, with 7 nucleotides matching TRBD1. The CDR3 extends over 13 amino acids. Unmatched junction bases numbered 1, after V lost 3 bases and J lost 6 bases. Germline V lookup: CDR1 SGHTA, CDR2 FQGNSA.

The chain combines TRBV6-5 with TRBJ2-7; tentative D call: TRBD1 (5 bases). CDR1 is MNHEY, CDR2 SVGAGI, per germline. Trimming stripped 6 bases from V and 1 base from J, with 13 bases between. The CDR3 has 14 amino acids. CDR3 loop: CASRWTTSSYEQYF. The CDR3 nucleotides are TGTGCCAGCAGGTGGACAACTTCATCCTACGAGCAGTACTTC.

V usage is TRBV7-2 and J usage is TRBJ1-2; D remains unclear. Germline assignment: CDR1 SGHTA and CDR2 FQGNSA. The CDR3 contains 16 residues. The V end was cut by 0 bases, the J end by 4 bases, with 15 bases between. The CDR3 protein is CASSLAFAAVGYGYTF. DNA of the CDR3: TGTGCCAGCAGCTTAGCTTTTGCCGCGGTGGGCTATGGCTACACCTTC.

V usage is TRBV19 and J usage is TRBJ1-2; a possible D gene is TRBD1 (6 bases). V lost 5 bases and J 0 bases, leaving 13 bases between the germline ends. CDR3 size: 15 residues. CDR1 LNHDA and CDR2 SQIVND come from the germline V gene (reference sequence). CDR3 loop: CASSGVRGANYGYTF. The CDR3 DNA follows: TGTGCCAGTAGTGGCGTGAGGGGGGCTAACTATGGCTACACCTTC.

The V and J genes are TRBV12-3 or TRBV12-4 and TRBJ1-5; no clear D. This CDR3 contains 13 residues. Trimming left V 1 base short and J 7 bases short, with 8 bases between. In DNA form, the CDR3 reads TGTGCCAGCAGTTTAGGGCACGGGCAGCCCCAGCATTTT. Protein sequence: CASSLGHGQPQHF.